This note documents a single T cell receptor beta chain sequence. Its specificity is unknown. Germline V gene lookup returns CDR1 LNHDA and CDR2 SQIVND (reference sequence). The CDR3 has 16 residues. V shed 4 bases, J shed 0 bases, and the junction held 8 bases outside the gene matches. This entry comes from a study of regulatory dendritic cells for organ transplantation. General observations from the study: Memory CD8+ T cells were the most oligoclonal; naive cells were highly diverse.

Assay used: immunoSEQ multiplex PCR; TCRdb lists only in-frame clones, some missing. The sample includes under 9,000 clones, around 70% of them seen just once. Sorted T cells were CFSE-labeled and cultured 5 days with allogeneic regulatory or mature dendritic cells at 1:10. Specimen: memory CD4+ T cells from blood cultured with dendritic cells. Subset in this sample: CD45RO+ memory T cells. This sequence originates from a human donor in good health. The J gene is TRBJ2-7, the V gene TRBV19; 8 nucleotides line up with TRBD2. In DNA form, the CDR3 reads TGTGCCAGTAGTAGCCCTCGGGAGGGGCCCTCCTACGAGCAGTACTTC. This translates into CASSSPREGPSYEQYF.